A selection of T cell receptor beta chains follows, all from one sample in a study of T cell responses to AZD1222 COVID-19 vaccine. Repertoires were generated with immunoSEQ multiplex PCR, while TCRdb's copy carries only in-frame clones and drops some. The sample shows about 110,000 clones, approximately 89% of them seen only once. This sample comprised peripheral blood, obtained on day 0 of MenACWY control vaccination. The receptors were sampled from an adult in good health. Each CDR3 is given without its conserved first and last residue.

v_call	j_call	cdr3_aa
TRBV19	TRBJ1-1	ASSTHMGTEAF
TRBV7-2	TRBJ2-1	ASSLVPAGPSSYNEQF
TRBV6-5	TRBJ1-5	ASTQGSNQPQH
TRBV30	TRBJ1-1	AWSRKDRSVSEAF
TRBV7-2	TRBJ2-7	ASSSTSDPYEQY
TRBV6-2/TRBV6-3	TRBJ2-2	ASSRKSPGLGSNTGELF
TRBV19	TRBJ1-6	ASSPQGTYNSPLH
TRBV3-1/TRBV3-2	TRBJ1-5	ASSQGPGTNQPQH
TRBV5-4	TRBJ1-4	ASSMGQGRNGEKLF
TRBV4-2	TRBJ1-6	ASSQDTDESPLH
TRBV5-1	TRBJ1-4	ASSLQPTNEKLF
TRBV7-9	TRBJ1-1	ASQRDQGVTEAF
TRBV28	TRBJ2-7	ASSFRAEQY
TRBV27	TRBJ2-7	ASSTRVSYEQY
TRBV18	TRBJ1-3	ASSPSGPGARNTIY
TRBV2	TRBJ1-2	ASSGQGGAYGYT
TRBV28	TRBJ2-5	ASTHLRQGGKETQY
TRBV27	TRBJ1-1	ASSFFPGRTGTEAF
TRBV9	TRBJ1-1	ASSASGGANTEAF
TRBV30	TRBJ2-1	ACILRDYSDEQF
TRBV30	TRBJ2-7	AWSGTARYEQY
TRBV7-3	TRBJ2-1	ASSFTAGPYNEQF
TRBV6-5	TRBJ2-1	ASSSTWGGEQF
TRBV6-5	TRBJ1-4	ASSSTRDSTEKLF
TRBV13	TRBJ2-7	ASSPIGGDEQY
TRBV7-9	TRBJ1-1	ASSDEAF
TRBV5-4	TRBJ1-2	ASSSGPAVDGYT
TRBV6-5	TRBJ1-1	ASRQGGQGSSEAF
TRBV7-8	TRBJ1-4	ASSHETGREKLF
TRBV7-9	TRBJ2-1	ASSQLDEQF
TRBV6-2/TRBV6-3	TRBJ2-6	ASSPGLAGNWANVLT
TRBV6-2/TRBV6-3	TRBJ1-1	ASSPQGTGGLGTEAF
TRBV28	TRBJ2-2	ASSFAGAGTGELF
TRBV18	TRBJ1-1	ASSPMAGGNTEAF
TRBV5-1	TRBJ1-1	ASSSQGVGSTEAF
TRBV5-8	TRBJ1-3	ASSWTGAGNTIY
TRBV12-5	TRBJ2-4	ASGLVVGSGAFYIQY
TRBV24-1	TRBJ1-2	ATSEGTDYGYT
TRBV5-1	TRBJ2-2	ASSLAPRGNTGELF
TRBV18	TRBJ1-1	ASSPPEDREYEAF
TRBV10-3	TRBJ1-2	AISEPISDREYYGYT
TRBV5-1	TRBJ2-3	ASSPTSGVTDTQY
TRBV7-9	TRBJ2-1	ASSTQGHEQF
TRBV27	TRBJ2-7	ASSAGGGSYEQY
TRBV5-1	TRBJ2-2	ASSLGHENTGELF
TRBV4-1	TRBJ2-7	ASSQDTPERGANYEQY